This TCR beta chain was retrieved from a study of control samples from healthy donors and cancer patients. Germline values: CDR1 WSHSY, CDR2 SAAADI. The CDR3 has 13 amino acids. Between the trimmed V and J ends, which lost 6 bases and 1 base, there was a span of 9 bases. Only in-frame clones appear in the TCRdb table, and some are missing; sequencing was by immunoSEQ multiplex PCR. The sample has around 150,000 clones, about 86% seen once; the top ten hold approximately 1.6%. Sequencing was performed on blood. The clonotype comes from a man aged 18-30 years in good health. The J gene is TRBJ2-5, the V gene TRBV10-2; D is unresolved. The CDR3 DNA follows: TGCGCCAGCAGGACGGCAGTCCAAGAGACCCAGTACTTC. Its protein is CASRTAVQETQYF.